What follows are 28 T cell receptor beta chains derived from one specimen sequenced in a study of blood T cells in healthy people across ages. A second PCR of 7 to 11 cycles used a sample-barcoded 5' primer and a J-beta primer mix. TCRdb fed the 5' RACE reads into MiXCR, producing one record per CDR3 protein. The sample carries over 1,500,000 distinct CDR3 sequences, roughly 52% recorded once. Material: blood. Source of these receptors: a woman aged 40 to 55 in good health.

The CDR3 DNA reads TGTGCCAGCAGTTTACGGAGGACATACAATCAGCCCCAGCATTTT. Amino acid sequence: CASSLRRTYNQPQHF. The chain employs TRBV12-3 or TRBV12-4 and TRBJ1-5; D possibly corresponds to TRBD1 (5 bases). V gave up 2 bases and J gave up 3 bases, with 11 bases separating them. This CDR3 has 15 residues.

This chain uses TRBV5-1 with TRBJ2-7, with D perhaps assigned TRBD1 or TRBD2 (6 bases each). CDR1 is SGHRS and CDR2 is YFSETQ in the germline V gene. Trimming took 5 bases from V and 3 from J, leaving 9 bases between them. The CDR3 covers 12 residues. CDR3 nucleotide sequence: TGCGCCAGCAGGGAGGGGGACTACGAGCAGTACTTC. Its protein is CASREGDYEQYF.

This clonotype was picked up one time. The rearrangement links TRBV15 to TRBJ2-3; D may be TRBD1 (6 bases). The CDR3 spans 16 residues. V was shortened by 4 bases and J by 0 bases, with 14 bases between the two germline ends. Germline V lookup: CDR1 LNHNV, CDR2 YYDKDF (reference sequence). CDR3 in amino acids: CATSIDRTTSTDTQYF. CDR3 DNA: TGTGCCACCAGCATCGACAGGACCACTAGCACAGATACGCAGTATTTT.

The rearrangement joins TRBV10-2 to TRBJ2-5, with 9 positions matching TRBD2. V trimming: 3 bases; J trimming: 8 bases; junction bases outside the gene matches: 10. Germline V CDR1 and CDR2: WSHSY, SAAADI. CDR3 length: 15 amino acids. CDR3 loop: CASSDAGGAYDTQYF. The CDR3 DNA follows: TGCGCCAGCAGTGATGCGGGGGGGGCTTATGACACCCAGTACTTC.

Only a few counts were recorded for this clonotype. The CDR3 sequence: CASSLAALYEQYF. As DNA, the CDR3 is TGTGCCAGCAGCTTGGCCGCCTTATACGAGCAGTACTTC. The chain uses TRBV7-2 and TRBJ2-7; no firm D call. Trimming took off 3 bases at V and 4 bases at J, with 10 bases between the two ends. Germline CDR1 is SGHTA and CDR2 is FQGNSA. CDR3 length: 13 residues.

A few counts support this clonotype. The chain couples TRBV7-2 to TRBJ1-2; no reliable D call. This CDR3 is built from 11 residues. The germline V and J ends were trimmed by 5 bases and 4 bases, with 5 bases remaining between them. The germline CDR1 and CDR2 sequences are SGHTA and FQGNSA. The CDR3 DNA follows: TGTGCCAGCAGCCAGATCTATGGCTACACCTTC. Amino acids: CASSQIYGYTF.

This chain joins TRBV7-9 and TRBJ2-5; D is possibly TRBD1 (6 bases). The V end was cut by 4 bases, the J end by 5 bases, with 23 bases between. This CDR3 region has 17 residues. Germline CDR1 SEHNR, CDR2 FQNEAQ (reference sequence). The CDR3, as DNA: TGTGCCAGCAGCTCACTTGACAGGATTAGCTCAGCGGAGACCCAGTACTTC. This sequence encodes CASSSLDRISSAETQYF.

This clonotype was detected only a few times. This sequence joins TRBV6-1 and TRBJ2-7; D gene unclear. The CDR3 consists of 18 residues. With 5 bases removed from V and 1 base from J, the gap between germline ends came to 24 bases. Germline CDR1 MNHNS, CDR2 SASEGT. For the CDR3, the DNA is TGTGCCAGCAGTCCGAAGGGCCGTACAGTCTCCCCTTCCTACGAGCAGTACTTC. Residues: CASSPKGRTVSPSYEQYF.

CDR3 in amino acids: CASLIGRRAFF. The CDR3 region has the DNA TGTGCCAGCTTGATAGGCCGACGGGCTTTCTTT. V gene TRBV7-2 combines with J gene TRBJ1-1; D unclear. The CDR3 totals 11 residues. Germline CDR1 reads SGHTA; CDR2 reads FQGNSA. Trimming stripped 8 bases from V and 11 bases from J, with 15 bases between.

This chain joins TRBV29-1 and TRBJ1-5, with unresolved D. The germline gives CDR1 SQVTM, CDR2 ANQGSEA. This CDR3 comprises 15 residues. V lost 4 bases and J 2 bases, leaving 15 bases between the germline ends. The CDR3 reads CSVAYYAGGNQPQHF. In DNA form, the CDR3 reads TGCAGCGTTGCATACTACGCGGGCGGCAATCAGCCCCAGCATTTT.

In the case of this clonotype: The junction shows a germline mismatch at one end, possibly a read error. The chain is built from TRBV7-3 and TRBJ1-2, with 12 positions matching TRBD1. Germline loops: CDR1 SGHTA, CDR2 FQGTGA. The CDR3 spans 16 residues. DNA for the CDR3: TGTGCCAGCAGCCTAACCGGGACAGGGGGCTTCTATGGCTACACCTTC. It is translated as CASSLTGTGGFYGYTF.

In nucleotides, the CDR3 is TGTGCCAGCGCGGCCCATTCATCCAACTATGGCTACACCTTC. This translates into CASAAHSSNYGYTF. The chain combines TRBV6-6 with TRBJ1-2; D is undetermined. The germline V and J ends were trimmed by 8 bases and 2 bases, with 15 bases remaining between them. There are 14 residues in the CDR3. Germline V gene data show CDR1 as MNHNY and CDR2 as SVGAGI (reference sequence).

A few counts support this clonotype. V and J are TRBV28 and TRBJ2-3, with 9 bases aligning to TRBD2. CDR1 is MDHEN, CDR2 SYDVKM, per germline. CDR3 length: 14 amino acids. The V and J ends lost 11 bases and 8 bases, in that order; junction bases with no gene match: 14. This CDR3 reads CAGSAAGGVGTQYF. The CDR3 DNA reads TGTGCCGGCTCCGCAGCGGGGGGCGTAGGTACGCAGTATTTT. The variable domain in full, with the rest retrieved from reference TRBV28 and TRBJ2-3, is DVKVTQSSRYLVKRTGEKVFLECVQDMDHENMFWYRQDPGLGLRLIYFSYDVKMKEKGDIPEGYSVSREKKERFSLILESASTNQTSMYLCAGSAAGGVGTQYFGPGTRLTVL.

This clonotype was observed once. The gene calls are TRBV4-3 and TRBJ1-1; unclear D gene. The V end was cut by 1 base, the J end by 7 bases, with 16 bases between. Germline assignment: CDR1 LGHNA and CDR2 YSLEER. CDR3 length equals 15 residues. DNA for the CDR3: TGCGCCAGCAGCCAAGTCGGCAGTGGGGTTAATGAAGCTTTCTTT. Translating it yields CASSQVGSGVNEAFF.

This chain links TRBV5-6 with TRBJ2-5; maybe TRBD2 (6 bases). CDR1 is SGHDT and CDR2 is YYEEEE in the germline V gene. The CDR3 length is 14 residues. V lost 2 bases and J lost 4, with 12 bases in between. CDR3 residues: CASSFPEEGETQYF. CDR3 bases: TGTGCCAGCAGCTTTCCCGAGGAGGGAGAGACCCAGTACTTC.

This clonotype appeared a few times. The V call is TRBV10-1, the J call TRBJ2-7, with D possibly TRBD2 on 5 matching bases. V shed 3 bases and J shed 1 base, with 16 bases lying between them. This CDR3 spans 16 amino acids. Germline values: CDR1 WNHNN, CDR2 SYGVQD (reference sequence). DNA of the CDR3: TGCGCCAGCAGTGAACAGCGGAAGGGCCTATCCTACGAGCAGTACTTC. Amino acid sequence: CASSEQRKGLSYEQYF.

V gene TRBV7-2 combines with J gene TRBJ2-3; 7 bases match TRBD2. With V trimmed by 5 bases and J by 10 bases, 9 bases remained unmatched. The CDR3 loop spans 13 amino acids. The germline gives CDR1 SGHTA, CDR2 FQGNSA. The CDR3 is CASSPGQRGAQYF. CDR3 DNA: TGTGCCAGCAGCCCGGGGCAGCGGGGCGCGCAGTATTTT.

V and J are TRBV6-5 and TRBJ1-2; D is possibly TRBD1 (5 bases). Germline V gene sequence: CDR1 MNHEY, CDR2 SVGAGI. Trimming removed 5 bases from V and 3 bases from J, with 13 bases in between. The CDR3 spans 14 residues. CDR3 in DNA: TGTGCCAGCAGTCGACAGCTTACAGACTATGGCTACACCTTC. Protein sequence: CASSRQLTDYGYTF.

The chain combines TRBV12-3 or TRBV12-4 with TRBJ1-2, with D possibly matching TRBD1 (5 bases). The CDR3 runs 13 residues. V was clipped by 7 bases and J by 6 bases, with 15 bases between them. Written as DNA, the CDR3 is TGTGCCAGCACCTCCCGACAGTTACATGGCTACACCTTC. Encoded protein: CASTSRQLHGYTF.

The chain recombines TRBV27 with TRBJ2-3; tentatively, D is TRBD1 or TRBD2 (5 bases each). Germline V gene data show CDR1 as MNHEY and CDR2 as SMNVEV (reference sequence). This CDR3 comprises 16 residues. V gave up 9 bases and J gave up 2 bases, with 21 bases separating them. For the CDR3, the DNA is TGTGCCAGGGAATCTTCGGGGCTAGAAATCACAGATACGCAGTATTTT. Translated, it gives CARESSGLEITDTQYF.

This clonotype has a handful of counts. The chain combines TRBV28 with TRBJ2-7, with a possible D match to TRBD1 (6 bases). The CDR3 sequence is 15 residues long. V lost 5 bases, J lost 5 bases, and 19 bases lay in between. Germline CDR1 and CDR2: MDHEN and SYDVKM. The CDR3 protein is CASSPPTGSSHEQYF. CDR3 nucleotides: TGTGCCAGCAGTCCACCTACAGGGAGTTCCCACGAGCAGTACTTC. The whole variable domain, remainder taken from reference TRBV28 and TRBJ2-7, is DVKVTQSSRYLVKRTGEKVFLECVQDMDHENMFWYRQDPGLGLRLIYFSYDVKMKEKGDIPEGYSVSREKKERFSLILESASTNQTSMYLCASSPPTGSSHEQYFGPGTRLTVT.

CDR3 bases: TGCAGTGCCATCGAACGGAGAACGGCTACTCAAAGACCCCAGCATTTT. It is translated as CSAIERRTATQRPQHF. The V and J genes are TRBV20-1 and TRBJ1-5, with D unclear. V was pared by 6 bases and J by 10 bases, with 28 bases between. Germline values: CDR1 DFQATT, CDR2 SNEGSKA (reference sequence). There are 16 residues in the CDR3.

This clonotype was seen a handful of times. The rearrangement links TRBV27 to TRBJ2-1; D gene unclear. Germline CDR1 reads MNHEY; CDR2 reads SMNVEV (reference sequence). The CDR3 is 11 amino acids. V lost 11 bases and J lost 8, with 13 bases in between. CDR3: CAPMTCDEQFF. In nucleotides, the CDR3 is TGTGCCCCCATGACGTGCGATGAGCAGTTCTTC.

The chain links TRBV9 to TRBJ2-3; no reliable D call. CDR3 length: 10 amino acids. Trimming pared 3 bases from V and 12 bases from J, leaving 8 bases between. Per germline, CDR1 SGDLS and CDR2 YYNGEE. The DNA of the CDR3 is TGTGCCAGCAGCGGACGTTTCCAGTATTTT. Protein sequence: CASSGRFQYF.

The genes are TRBV6-5 and TRBJ1-5; D unresolved. The ends were cut back, 0 bases at V and 0 bases at J, with 18 bases in the middle. Looked up from germline, CDR1 is MNHEY and CDR2 is SVGAGI. This CDR3 has 19 residues. The CDR3 sequence is CASSYSAPGMGYSNQPQHF. CDR3 DNA: TGTGCCAGCAGTTACTCGGCCCCGGGTATGGGATATAGCAATCAGCCCCAGCATTTT.

In its sample, this clonotype was seen a few times. The chain carries TRBV5-5 and TRBJ2-5; D perhaps matches TRBD2 (6 bases). Trimming removed 1 base at V and 4 bases at J, with 17 bases between. Germline loops: CDR1 SGHKS, CDR2 YYEKEE (reference sequence). The CDR3 has 16 residues. This CDR3 is CASSLYPVGGRETQYF. The CDR3 DNA follows: TGTGCCAGCAGCTTGTACCCCGTGGGGGGACGAGAGACCCAGTACTTC.

This clonotype is a singleton in its sample. The genes are TRBV6-1 and TRBJ2-5; D assignment may be TRBD1 or TRBD2 (7 bases each). The length of the CDR3 is 18 residues. Germline CDR1 is MNHNS and CDR2 is SASEGT. Trimming took off 10 bases at V and 4 bases at J, with 31 bases between the two ends. DNA of the CDR3: TGTGCCATCCAACCGACTAGCAGGGGGGCCAATACCCGAGAGACCCAGTACTTC. This encodes CAIQPTSRGANTRETQYF.

The chain employs TRBV27 and TRBJ1-6, with TRBD1 matching over 8 bases. The germline CDR1 and CDR2 sequences are MNHEY and SMNVEV (reference sequence). The CDR3 extends over 14 amino acids. The junction had 6 bases not matched to a gene; V was cut back by 5 bases and J by 9 bases. CDR3 sequence: CASSTDRGGSPLHF. The CDR3 bases are TGTGCCAGCAGTACCGACAGGGGCGGTTCACCCCTCCACTTT.